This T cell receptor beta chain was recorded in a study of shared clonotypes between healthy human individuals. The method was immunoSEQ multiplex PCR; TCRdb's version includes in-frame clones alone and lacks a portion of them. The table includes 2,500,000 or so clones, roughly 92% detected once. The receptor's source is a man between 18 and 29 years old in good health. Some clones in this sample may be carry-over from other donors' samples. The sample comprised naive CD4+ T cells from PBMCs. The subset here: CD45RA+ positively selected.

The CDR3 sequence: CAISDLGLLLDEQFF. The CDR3 DNA follows: TGTGCCATCAGTGATCTGGGACTCCTCTTAGATGAGCAGTTCTTC. This chain connects TRBV10-3 to TRBJ2-1; possibly TRBD2 for D (6 bases). Germline CDR1 ENHRY, CDR2 SYGVKD. Trimming took 3 bases from V and 8 from J, leaving 17 bases between them. The CDR3 contains 15 residues.